Listed here are 10 T cell receptor beta chains from one sample, sequenced in a study of graft-versus-host responses after intestinal transplantation (dated by TCRdb to the early 2020s). This specimen's time point label, per the study, means: cells obtained before transplantation from donor or recipient. For these TCRs, the target antigens are not known. Libraries came from the immunoSEQ multiplex PCR assay. Sourced from immuneACCESS, this table was stored by TCRdb with only in-frame sequences that have V and J called. A share of the clones is absent; for the studies checked, an unresolved V gene accounts for under half, and the remainder has no known explanation. This sample is represented by 100,000 to 120,000 clones; about 93% of them were singletons. Jointly, the top ten make up approximately 0.49% of the sample. Sequencing used unstimulated CD8+ T cells sorted from spleen or lymph node cells, obtained before intestinal transplant. These TCRs come from a human donor who received an intestinal transplant.

This chain connects TRBV5-1 to TRBJ1-3, with D hard to call. This CDR3 region has 17 residues. Trimming pared 3 bases from V and 3 bases from J, leaving 19 bases between. The germline V gene has CDR1 SGHRS and CDR2 YFSETQ. The CDR3 DNA reads TGCGCCAGCAGCTACATGGGCCATAGCATCGATGGAAACACCATATATTTT. Translated: CASSYMGHSIDGNTIYF.

The V and J genes are TRBV15 and TRBJ1-5; 8 nucleotides align to TRBD1. The CDR3 totals 16 residues. Germline V lookup: CDR1 LNHNV, CDR2 YYDKDF (reference sequence). The J segment lost 3 bases and the V segment lost 2 bases, leaving 6 bases of the junction unmatched. Written as DNA, the CDR3 is TGTGCCACCAGCAGATCAGGACAGGGCCCCAATCAGCCCCAGCATTTT. Its protein is CATSRSGQGPNQPQHF.

The rearrangement joins TRBV5-4 to TRBJ2-7, with D possibly TRBD1 on 7 matching bases. Germline V gene data show CDR1 as SGHNT and CDR2 as YYREEE (reference sequence). The CDR3 is made up of 16 amino acids. Trimming took 4 bases from V and 2 from J, leaving 19 bases between them. The CDR3 here is CASSTWGAGGTYEQYF. The CDR3 DNA reads TGTGCCAGCAGCACATGGGGGGCAGGGGGAACCTACGAGCAGTACTTC.

V gene TRBV27 combines with J gene TRBJ2-3; D may be TRBD2 (5 bases). Germline CDR1 MNHEY, CDR2 SMNVEV (reference sequence). Trimming removed 5 bases at V and 3 bases at J, with 12 bases between. This CDR3 region has 14 residues. CDR3 protein: CASSRNEGTDTQYF. The CDR3 DNA reads TGTGCCAGCAGTCGAAACGAGGGTACAGATACGCAGTATTTT.

The chain combines TRBV5-1 with TRBJ2-3; TRBD2 matches at 8 bases. Germline CDR1 and CDR2: SGHRS and YFSETQ. The CDR3 has 15 residues. V was pared by 3 bases and J by 3 bases, with 6 bases of the junction left unmatched. CDR3 loop: CASSSPGLETDTQYF. The CDR3 DNA reads as TGCGCCAGCAGCTCACCGGGACTAGAGACAGATACGCAGTATTTT. Variable domain in full (rest from reference TRBV5-1 and TRBJ2-3): KAGVTQTPRYLIKTRGQQVTLSCSPISGHRSVSWYQQTPGQGLQFLFEYFSETQRNKGNFPGRFSGRQFSNSRSEMNVSTLELGDSALYLCASSSPGLETDTQYFGPGTRLTVL.

V gene TRBV9 combines with J gene TRBJ2-7, with 8 bases fitting TRBD1. Germline values: CDR1 SGDLS, CDR2 YYNGEE. V shed 3 bases and J 0 bases; nucleotides not matched to a gene: 14. There are 18 residues in the CDR3. The CDR3: CASSADRGEVFSSYEQYF. Written as DNA, the CDR3 is TGTGCCAGCAGCGCAGACAGGGGTGAGGTCTTCTCCTCCTACGAGCAGTACTTC.

The chain links TRBV27 to TRBJ2-7; the D is unclear. The CDR3 is made up of 14 amino acids. With 5 bases removed from V and 2 bases from J, the gap between germline ends came to 13 bases. Germline V lookup: CDR1 MNHEY, CDR2 SMNVEV (reference sequence). The CDR3, as DNA: TGTGCCAGCAGTGGTAGCTTAACCCCCTACGAGCAGTACTTC. It codes for CASSGSLTPYEQYF.

In its sample, this clone was seen once. The chain links TRBV7-9 to TRBJ2-2; D is ambiguous. The CDR3 covers 15 residues. Trimming removed 6 bases from V and 1 base from J, with 12 bases in between. Germline-derived CDR1 and CDR2 are SEHNR and FQNEAQ (reference sequence). CDR3 loop: CASRPDSQNTGELFF. CDR3 bases: TGTGCCAGCAGACCCGACTCCCAGAACACCGGGGAGCTGTTTTTT.

A single count supports this clone. V gene TRBV7-9 combines with J gene TRBJ2-7; possible D gene TRBD2, 5 bases. CDR1 SEHNR and CDR2 FQNEAQ come from the germline V gene (reference sequence). The V end was cut by 4 bases, the J end by 2 bases, with 9 bases between. The CDR3 runs to 13 residues. CDR3 region: CASSYGETYEQYF. The CDR3 nucleotides are TGTGCCAGCAGCTACGGGGAAACCTACGAGCAGTACTTC.

CDR3 in amino acids: CASSIGLGGGEQYF. In DNA form, the CDR3 reads TGTGCCAGTAGTATCGGACTAGGAGGAGGCGAGCAGTACTTC. The chain carries TRBV19 and TRBJ2-7, with 7 positions matching TRBD2. This CDR3 comprises 14 residues. With 3 bases clipped from V and 6 bases from J, the junction kept 8 bases outside the gene matches. CDR1 LNHDA and CDR2 SQIVND come from the germline V gene (reference sequence).